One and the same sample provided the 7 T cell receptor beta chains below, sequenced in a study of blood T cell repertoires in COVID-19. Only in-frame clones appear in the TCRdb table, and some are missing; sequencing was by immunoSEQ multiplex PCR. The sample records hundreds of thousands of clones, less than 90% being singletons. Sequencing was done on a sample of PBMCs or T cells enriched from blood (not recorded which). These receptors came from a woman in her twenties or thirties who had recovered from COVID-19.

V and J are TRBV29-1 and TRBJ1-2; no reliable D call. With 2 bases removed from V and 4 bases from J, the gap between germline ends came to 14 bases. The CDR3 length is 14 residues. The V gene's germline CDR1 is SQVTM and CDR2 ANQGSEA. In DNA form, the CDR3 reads TGCAGCGTTGAATCGCGCCTTCCCATCTATGGCTACACCTTC. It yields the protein CSVESRLPIYGYTF.

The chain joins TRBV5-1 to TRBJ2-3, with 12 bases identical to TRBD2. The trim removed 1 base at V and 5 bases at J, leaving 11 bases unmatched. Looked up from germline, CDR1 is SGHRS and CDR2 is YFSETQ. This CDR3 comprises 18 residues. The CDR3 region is CASSLSLSLAGGKDTQYF. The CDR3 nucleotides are TGCGCCAGCAGCTTGAGTCTTTCCCTAGCGGGGGGGAAAGATACGCAGTATTTT.

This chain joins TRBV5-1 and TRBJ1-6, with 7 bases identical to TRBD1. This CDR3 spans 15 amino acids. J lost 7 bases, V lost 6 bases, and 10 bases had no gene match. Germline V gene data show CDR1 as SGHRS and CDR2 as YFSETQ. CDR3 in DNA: TGCGCCAGCACGACAGGGCCAAACCAAAATTCACCCCTCCACTTT. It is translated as CASTTGPNQNSPLHF.

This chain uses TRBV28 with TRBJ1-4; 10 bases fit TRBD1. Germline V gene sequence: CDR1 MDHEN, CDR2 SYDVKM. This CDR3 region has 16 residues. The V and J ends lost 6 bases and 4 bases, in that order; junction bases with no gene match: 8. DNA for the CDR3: TGTGCCAGCAGAATCCGGGACAGGGGAAATAATGAAAAACTGTTTTTT. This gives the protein CASRIRDRGNNEKLFF. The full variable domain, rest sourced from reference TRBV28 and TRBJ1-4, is DVKVTQSSRYLVKRTGEKVFLECVQDMDHENMFWYRQDPGLGLRLIYFSYDVKMKEKGDIPEGYSVSREKKERFSLILESASTNQTSMYLCASRIRDRGNNEKLFFGSGTQLSVL.

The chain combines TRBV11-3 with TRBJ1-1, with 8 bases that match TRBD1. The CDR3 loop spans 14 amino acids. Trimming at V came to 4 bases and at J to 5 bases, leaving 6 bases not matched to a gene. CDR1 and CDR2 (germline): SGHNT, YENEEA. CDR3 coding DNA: TGTGCCAGCAGCTCAGGGGGCCCGGGTACTGAAGCTTTCTTT. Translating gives CASSSGGPGTEAFF.

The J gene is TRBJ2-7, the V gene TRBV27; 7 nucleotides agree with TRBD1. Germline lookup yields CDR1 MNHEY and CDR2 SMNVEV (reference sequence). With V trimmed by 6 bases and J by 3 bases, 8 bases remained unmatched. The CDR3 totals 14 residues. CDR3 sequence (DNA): TGTGCCAGCAGCTCCATAAGGACAGGCTACGAGCAGTACTTC. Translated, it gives CASSSIRTGYEQYF.

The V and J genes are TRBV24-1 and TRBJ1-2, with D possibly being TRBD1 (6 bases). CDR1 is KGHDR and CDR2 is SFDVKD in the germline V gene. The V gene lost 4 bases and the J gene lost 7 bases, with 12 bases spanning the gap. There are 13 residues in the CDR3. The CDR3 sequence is CATSDPQGRGYTF. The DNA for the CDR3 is TGTGCCACCAGTGACCCACAGGGACGTGGCTACACCTTC.